This T cell receptor beta chain was recovered during a study of CD8 T cells in Susac syndrome. Notes on this clonotype: What it binds is unknown.

Broader study findings: The total CD8+ repertoires contained around 15 Susac-specific public clones, and the CD8+ TEMRA repertoires contained roughly 5.

Reverse transcription of roughly 0.45 to 1 ug RNA used random hexamers. TCRdb redid the calling of the immunoSEQ multiplex PCR reads with MiXCR, one entry per CDR3 protein. The table includes 75,000 to 95,000 distinct CDR3 sequences, around 95% detected once. CDR1 and CDR2 (germline): SEHNR, FQNEAQ (reference sequence). The V end lost 7 bases, the J end lost 2 bases, and 14 bases lay between the germline ends. The CDR3 totals 14 residues. The J gene is TRBJ1-1, the V gene TRBV7-9; no reliable D call. This clonotype was obtained from a human donor with Susac syndrome. Specimen: CD8+ T cells from PBMCs. The DNA for the CDR3 is TGTGCCAGCACCTCGCCCGTAGTAAACACTGAAGCTTTCTTT. This encodes CASTSPVVNTEAFF. The whole variable domain, remainder taken from reference TRBV7-9 and TRBJ1-1, is DTGVSQNPRHKITKRGQNVTFRCDPISEHNRLYWYRQTLGQGPEFLTYFQNEAQLEKSRLLSDRFSAERPKGSFSTLEIQRTEQGDSAMYLCASTSPVVNTEAFFGQGTRLTVV.